A single sample gave rise to the 16 T cell receptor beta chains below, sequenced in a study of shared clonotypes between healthy human individuals. Generated by immunoSEQ multiplex PCR, the TCRdb table keeps only in-frame clones and is missing some. The top ten clones hold 0.9% to 1.3% of a sample with more than 2 million clones, 85% to 95% of them seen once. Naive CD8 populations comprised CD45RO-negative cells positively selected for CCR7, excluding terminally differentiated effector memory CD45RA+ cells. Sequencing was done on a sample of naive CD8+ T cells sorted from blood. All receptors derive from a man younger than 30 in good health.

This clone was recorded a few times. The rearrangement links TRBV11-3 to TRBJ2-1; D is uncertain. Germline CDR1 reads SGHNT; CDR2 reads YENEEA. Deletions cut 5 bases from V and 8 bases from J, with 16 bases between. The CDR3 loop spans 14 amino acids. CDR3 nucleotide sequence: TGTGCCAGCAGCCACCCCGCAGTAGGCGATGAGCAGTTCTTC. It is translated as CASSHPAVGDEQFF.

This clone was seen more than once but under ten times. The V and J genes are TRBV10-3 and TRBJ2-7; 8 nucleotides match TRBD1. This CDR3 spans 13 amino acids. CDR1 ENHRY and CDR2 SYGVKD come from the germline V gene. After removal of 6 bases from V and 0 bases from J, the junction contained 1 base not matched to a gene. The CDR3: CAIRGTGSYEQYF. The DNA for the CDR3 is TGTGCCATCAGGGGGACAGGCTCCTACGAGCAGTACTTC.

The chain uses TRBV4-3 and TRBJ2-5, with TRBD2 as a possible D gene (6 bases). The germline gives CDR1 LGHNA, CDR2 YSLEER. CDR3 length: 17 amino acids. V lost 0 bases, J lost 4 bases, and 18 bases lay in between. CDR3 bases: TGCGCCAGCAGCCAAGATCCCTCCGGGGGTGAAGGAGAGACCCAGTACTTC. Its protein product is CASSQDPSGGEGETQYF.

The J gene is TRBJ2-1, the V gene TRBV27; 9 nucleotides line up with TRBD2. Trimming removed 5 bases from V and 4 bases from J; junction bases left unmatched: 9. The CDR3 spans 16 residues. Per the germline V gene, CDR1 is MNHEY and CDR2 is SMNVEV (reference sequence). CDR3 DNA: TGTGCCAGCAGTCCCATCCGGGCGGGGGGGTACAATGAGCAGTTCTTC. As protein: CASSPIRAGGYNEQFF.

The V gene is TRBV27, the J gene TRBJ2-3, with 7 nucleotides matching TRBD1. From germline, CDR1 is MNHEY and CDR2 SMNVEV (reference sequence). V gave up 2 bases and J gave up 4 bases; unmatched junction bases: 6. The CDR3 sequence is 15 residues long. The CDR3 region is CASSLVGQIPDTQYF. DNA for the CDR3: TGTGCCAGCAGTTTAGTGGGACAGATACCAGATACGCAGTATTTT.

The rearrangement links TRBV28 to TRBJ1-1, with TRBD1 matching 8 bases. There are 14 residues in the CDR3. V lost 4 bases, J lost 9 bases, and 10 bases stayed unmatched. Germline V gene sequence: CDR1 MDHEN, CDR2 SYDVKM. CDR3 amino acids: CASSSSKDREKAFF. The CDR3 nucleotides read TGTGCCAGCAGTTCCTCCAAGGACAGGGAAAAAGCTTTCTTT.

This clone was picked up one time. This chain links TRBV30 with TRBJ2-7; D might be TRBD2 (6 bases). The CDR3 extends over 15 amino acids. In germline, CDR1 is GTSNPN, CDR2 SVGIG (reference sequence). Trimming stripped 1 base from V and 4 bases from J, with 17 bases between. The chain's CDR3 is CAWSGDTGLSYEQYF. Here the CDR3 DNA reads TGTGCCTGGAGTGGGGATACGGGACTTTCTTACGAGCAGTACTTC.

The chain recombines TRBV25-1 with TRBJ2-7, with a possible D match to TRBD1 (6 bases). Trimming took off 3 bases at V and 2 bases at J, with 11 bases between the two ends. This CDR3 is 14 amino acids long. CDR1 and CDR2 (germline): MGHDK, SYGVNS. The CDR3: CASSDRGITYEQYF. The CDR3 nucleotides read TGTGCCAGCAGTGATAGGGGGATTACCTACGAGCAGTACTTC.

This chain uses TRBV12-5 with TRBJ1-2; unclear D gene. Germline assignment: CDR1 LGHNT and CDR2 FRNRAP. The CDR3 consists of 13 residues. The ends were cut back, 1 base at V and 8 bases at J, with 11 bases in the middle. The CDR3 spells CASGLGVARGYTF. The CDR3 DNA sequence: TGTGCTAGTGGTTTGGGGGTTGCTAGAGGCTACACCTTC. The full variable domain, its missing parts supplied by reference TRBV12-5 and TRBJ1-2, is DARVTQTPRHKVTEMGQEVTMRCQPILGHNTVFWYRQTMMQGLELLAYFRNRAPLDDSGMPKDRFSAEMPDATLATLKIQPSEPRDSAVYFCASGLGVARGYTFGSGTRLTVV.

The rearrangement joins TRBV29-1 to TRBJ2-1; TRBD2 matches at 12 bases. This CDR3 contains 18 residues. The germline V gene has CDR1 SQVTM and CDR2 ANQGSEA. With 3 bases clipped from V and 1 base from J, the junction kept 10 bases outside the gene matches. CDR3 in amino acids: CSVEGLAGPRRSYNEQFF. In DNA form, the CDR3 reads TGCAGCGTTGAGGGACTAGCGGGTCCCAGGAGGTCCTACAATGAGCAGTTCTTC.

With respect to this clone: Other DNA sequences in the sample encode the same CDR3. The chain employs TRBV7-9 and TRBJ2-1; no definite D call. This CDR3 has 10 amino acids. V was shortened by 1 base and J by 9 bases, with 1 base between the two germline ends. Germline-derived CDR1 and CDR2 are SEHNR and FQNEAQ (reference sequence). Here the CDR3 reads CASSLGEQFF. The CDR3 DNA reads as TGTGCCAGCAGCTTAGGTGAGCAGTTCTTC.

This clone was picked up one time. This chain uses TRBV9 with TRBJ2-7, with 7 bases identical to TRBD2. Germline V CDR1 and CDR2: SGDLS, YYNGEE. This CDR3 contains 15 residues. V lost 4 bases to trimming and J lost 0 bases; unmatched junction nucleotides: 7. This chain's CDR3 is CASSLLADPSYEQYF. The CDR3 DNA reads as TGTGCCAGCAGCTTGCTAGCGGATCCCTCCTACGAGCAGTACTTC.

The V and J genes are TRBV27 and TRBJ1-6; 10 nucleotides agree with TRBD1. The V gene's germline CDR1 is MNHEY and CDR2 SMNVEV (reference sequence). The CDR3 sequence is 17 residues long. J lost 3 bases, V lost 2 bases, and 4 bases had no gene match. The CDR3 protein is CASSLRQGAVYNSPLHF. The CDR3, as DNA: TGTGCCAGCAGTTTAAGACAGGGGGCCGTCTATAATTCACCCCTCCACTTT.

V gene TRBV13 combines with J gene TRBJ2-7; TRBD2 agrees at 10 bases. Germline V gene sequence: CDR1 PRHDT, CDR2 FYEKMQ (reference sequence). The CDR3 has 15 amino acids. After removal of 3 bases from V and 3 bases from J, the junction contained 5 bases not matched to a gene. The CDR3 region is CASSFSSGSGYEQYF. In nucleotides, the CDR3 is TGTGCCAGCAGCTTTTCTAGCGGGAGTGGCTACGAGCAGTACTTC.

The chain joins TRBV19 to TRBJ2-7; 7 nucleotides agree with TRBD1. The CDR3 spans 13 residues. Germline V gene sequence: CDR1 LNHDA, CDR2 SQIVND (reference sequence). J was trimmed by 3 bases and V by 5 bases; bases with no gene match: 4. CDR3 loop: CASSQGVIYEQYF. DNA for the CDR3: TGTGCCAGTAGTCAGGGGGTGATCTACGAGCAGTACTTC.

Only one count was recorded for this clone. This chain uses TRBV7-6 with TRBJ2-2; TRBD2 matches 7 bases. After removal of 5 bases from V and 0 bases from J, the junction contained 9 bases not matched to a gene. CDR3 size: 17 residues. Per germline, CDR1 SGHVS and CDR2 FNYEAQ. CDR3 sequence (DNA): TGTGCCAGCAGCCTGGGAGGGGTGCCGCCGAACACCGGGGAGCTGTTTTTT. It encodes CASSLGGVPPNTGELFF.